This TCR beta chain was sequenced during a study of CD8 T cells in ankylosing spondylitis. Study findings and constraints: A subset of motif variants has previously been described in the synovial fluid and blood of reactive arthritis. Enrichment of disease-linked clones was reportedly significant in matched ankylosing spondylitis synovial fluid. A motif of 7 or 8 highly homologous TCR beta variants was seen as apparently characteristic of ankylosing spondylitis blood. Peripheral blood held disease-linked clones only at relatively low frequency, and these were CD8+.

Worth noting for this clonotype: Its antigen is not identified.

Quantitative barcoded 5'-RACE was used to prepare TCR beta libraries. TCRdb reanalysed the 5' RACE reads using MiXCR and keeps one entry per CDR3 protein. The repertoire holds almost 400,000 distinct CDR3 sequences, with 20% to 25% as singletons. The sample taken for sequencing was blood, either unsorted or a sorted T cell fraction (not recorded which). The sequence was obtained from a male donor with ankylosing spondylitis.

Here the CDR3 DNA reads TGTGCCAGTAACCACCAGGGTAACAATCAGCCCCAGCATTTT. Protein sequence: CASNHQGNNQPQHF. The genes are TRBV19 and TRBJ1-5, with D perhaps TRBD1 (5 bases). CDR3 length equals 14 residues. The germline gives CDR1 LNHDA, CDR2 SQIVND (reference sequence). Trimming removed 7 bases from V and 3 bases from J, with 13 bases in between.